What follows is one T cell receptor (beta chain) and its context. Its antigen is not identified. CDR3 size: 16 residues. Trimming stripped 1 base from V and 8 bases from J, with 21 bases between. Germline V gene data show CDR1 as SGHRS and CDR2 as YFSETQ. This entry belongs to a study of blood T cells in healthy people across ages. General study findings and limits: The study could not conclusively compare naive and antigen-experienced cells, given its unsorted PBMCs.

For the second PCR, which ran for 7 to 11 cycles, a sample-barcoded 5' primer and a J-beta primer mix were used. TCRdb passed the 5' RACE reads through MiXCR, listing each CDR3 protein once. The sample yields some 1,800,000 distinct CDR3 sequences, about two fifths seen once. This clonotype originated in a human donor in good health. This sequence joins TRBV5-1 and TRBJ1-2; D is undetermined. The material sequenced was blood. Written as DNA, the CDR3 is TGCGCCAGCAGCTTGACGGGGTCCCTCTCTGAAGGGGGCTACACCTTC. Translation: CASSLTGSLSEGGYTF. The full variable domain, in which reference TRBV5-1 and TRBJ1-2 provide the parts outside the CDR3, is KAGVTQTPRYLIKTRGQQVTLSCSPISGHRSVSWYQQTPGQGLQFLFEYFSETQRNKGNFPGRFSGRQFSNSRSEMNVSTLELGDSALYLCASSLTGSLSEGGYTFGSGTRLTVV.